The 14 T cell receptor beta chains in this list originate from one sample, sequenced in a study of blood T cell repertoires in COVID-19. The repertoire was sequenced with immunoSEQ multiplex PCR; TCRdb's copy has only in-frame clones and lacks some. The sample consists of roughly 70,000 clones, around 90% of them appearing once. Sequenced material: peripheral blood. The receptors stem from a man aged 45-65 years with COVID-19, enrolled during active disease.

The chain has TRBV5-4 and TRBJ1-3; D unresolved. CDR1 and CDR2 from the germline V gene are SGHNT and YYREEE (reference sequence). The V end lost 1 base, the J end lost 3 bases, and 8 bases lay between the germline ends. The CDR3 totals 14 residues. The CDR3 bases are TGTGCCAGCAGCTTGAGCGGGGTTGGAAACACCATATATTTT. It encodes CASSLSGVGNTIYF.

The rearrangement joins TRBV7-2 to TRBJ2-6, with D unresolved. This CDR3 has 14 residues. Trimming removed 5 bases at V and 4 bases at J, with 9 bases between. The germline CDR1 and CDR2 sequences are SGHTA and FQGNSA. CDR3 sequence reads: CASSPAQGANVLTF. The DNA of the CDR3 is TGTGCCAGCAGCCCCGCCCAGGGGGCCAACGTCCTGACTTTC. Drawing the rest from reference TRBV7-2 and TRBJ2-6, the complete variable domain is GAGVSQSPSNKVTEKGKDVELRCDPISGHTALYWYRQSLGQGLEFLIYFQGNSAPDKSGLPSDRFSAERTGGSVSTLTIQRTQQEDSAVYLCASSPAQGANVLTFGAGSRLTVL.

The chain employs TRBV28 and TRBJ2-2; D might be TRBD1 (7 bases). Germline CDR1 is MDHEN and CDR2 is SYDVKM. The CDR3 extends over 16 amino acids. The V end lost 6 bases, the J end lost 2 bases, and 16 bases lay between the germline ends. CDR3 in amino acids: CASREGTAKNTGELFF. DNA of the CDR3: TGTGCCAGCAGGGAGGGGACAGCCAAAAACACCGGGGAGCTGTTTTTT. Full variable domain (remainder filled in from reference TRBV28 and TRBJ2-2): DVKVTQSSRYLVKRTGEKVFLECVQDMDHENMFWYRQDPGLGLRLIYFSYDVKMKEKGDIPEGYSVSREKKERFSLILESASTNQTSMYLCASREGTAKNTGELFFGEGSRLTVL.

The chain is built from TRBV15 and TRBJ1-1, with 7 positions matching TRBD1. Germline CDR1 and CDR2: LNHNV and YYDKDF (reference sequence). The V and J ends lost 3 bases and 2 bases, in that order; junction bases with no gene match: 15. The length of the CDR3 is 18 residues. The CDR3 DNA follows: TGTGCCACCAGCAGGGAAGGTCACAGGGGTAAATTAAACACTGAAGCTTTCTTT. Its translation: CATSREGHRGKLNTEAFF.

The chain uses TRBV4-1 and TRBJ2-3; D might be TRBD2 (6 bases). The CDR3 length is 16 residues. Germline lookup yields CDR1 MGHRA and CDR2 YSYEKL. V lost 4 bases, J lost 0 bases, and 14 bases lay in between. The CDR3 DNA is TGCGCCAGCAGCCCCCTAGGGACTTTTAGCACAGATACGCAGTATTTT. The encoded protein is CASSPLGTFSTDTQYF.

The chain has TRBV4-2 and TRBJ2-7; 8 nucleotides line up with TRBD2. Germline V lookup: CDR1 LGHNA, CDR2 YNFKEQ. V lost 0 bases and J lost 3; bases outside the gene matches: 7. CDR3 length: 16 amino acids. This CDR3 is CASSQDGNSGNYEQYF. As DNA, the CDR3 is TGTGCCAGCAGCCAAGATGGTAATAGCGGGAACTACGAGCAGTACTTC.

This rearrangement joins TRBV7-2 to TRBJ1-1; unclear D gene. The CDR3 covers 13 residues. V lost 3 bases and J 4 bases, leaving 9 bases between the germline ends. The germline V gene encodes CDR1 SGHTA and CDR2 FQGNSA. The DNA for the CDR3 is TGTGCCAGCAGCTTTACCGGGGTCACTGAAGCTTTCTTT. This encodes CASSFTGVTEAFF.

This chain links TRBV27 with TRBJ2-1, with 7 nucleotides matching TRBD1. V lost 2 bases, J lost 4 bases, and 14 bases stayed unmatched. Looked up from germline, CDR1 is MNHEY and CDR2 is SMNVEV (reference sequence). The CDR3 runs to 18 residues. CDR3 bases: TGTGCCAGCAGTTTACTCCCTCCAGGGGGAGCTGAATACAATGAGCAGTTCTTC. It codes for CASSLLPPGGAEYNEQFF.

The chain uses TRBV30 and TRBJ1-1; 8 bases line up with TRBD1. The J segment lost 1 base and the V segment lost 8 bases, leaving 3 bases of the junction unmatched. The CDR3 is 12 amino acids. Germline CDR1 GTSNPN, CDR2 SVGIG (reference sequence). The CDR3 DNA follows: TGTGCCCGGACAGGGTGGAACACTGAAGCTTTCTTT. This translates into CARTGWNTEAFF.

The V gene is TRBV4-3, the J gene TRBJ1-1; D perhaps matches TRBD1 (6 bases). The CDR3 totals 15 residues. Germline values: CDR1 LGHNA, CDR2 YSLEER. V was shortened by 6 bases and J by 5 bases, with 19 bases between the two germline ends. The CDR3 sequence is CASSFKGGGGTEAFF. The CDR3 nucleotides are TGCGCCAGCAGTTTTAAGGGGGGGGGCGGAACTGAAGCTTTCTTT.

V gene TRBV2 combines with J gene TRBJ1-2; 8 bases match TRBD1. From germline, CDR1 is SNHLY and CDR2 FYNNEI. V trimming: 6 bases; J trimming: 1 base; junction bases outside the gene matches: 4. This CDR3 region has 14 residues. CDR3 loop: CASRLTGGNYGYTF. Written as DNA, the CDR3 is TGTGCCAGCAGACTAACAGGGGGTAACTATGGCTACACCTTC.

The rearrangement links TRBV9 to TRBJ1-4; 9 bases are shared with TRBD1. CDR3 length equals 15 residues. Germline V lookup: CDR1 SGDLS, CDR2 YYNGEE. Losses at the gene ends were 4 bases for V and 8 bases for J; bases not matched to a gene: 9. The CDR3 here is CASSPNTGGAEKLFF. DNA of the CDR3: TGTGCCAGCAGCCCTAATACAGGGGGCGCAGAAAAACTGTTTTTT.

The rearrangement links TRBV5-1 to TRBJ1-2; 9 bases agree with TRBD1. The CDR3 has 16 amino acids. Unmatched junction bases numbered 14, after V lost 4 bases and J lost 7 bases. Germline V gene sequence: CDR1 SGHRS, CDR2 YFSETQ. Here the CDR3 reads CASSTPFSQGAGGYTF. In DNA, the CDR3 is TGCGCCAGCAGCACTCCTTTTTCACAGGGGGCCGGTGGCTACACCTTC.

A few counts support this clone. V is TRBV28 and J is TRBJ1-2; maybe TRBD1 (6 bases). The V end lost 3 bases, the J end lost 6 bases, and 14 bases lay between the germline ends. The germline gives CDR1 MDHEN, CDR2 SYDVKM. The CDR3 runs 14 residues. This CDR3 reads CASSFPGAEDGYTF. CDR3 coding DNA: TGTGCCAGCAGTTTCCCAGGGGCGGAGGATGGCTACACCTTC.